Presented here are 12 T cell receptor beta chains from one specimen sequenced in a study of OX40 agonist ivuxolimab in advanced cancers. Only in-frame clones appear in the TCRdb table, and some are missing; sequencing was by immunoSEQ multiplex PCR. The table includes around 45,000 clones, 70% to 90% detected once. The sample here was CD4+ or CD8+ T cells sorted from blood, taken in a trial of the OX40 agonist ivuxolimab. Every receptor here comes from an adult with an advanced solid tumor such as melanoma, head and neck, liver or kidney cancer.

The chain employs TRBV2 and TRBJ2-4; no clear D gene. CDR3 length: 15 amino acids. Germline V gene lookup returns CDR1 SNHLY and CDR2 FYNNEI. With 3 bases removed from V and 3 bases from J, the gap between germline ends came to 12 bases. This CDR3 is CASSEKGAGKNIQYF. The CDR3 nucleotides read TGTGCCAGCAGTGAGAAGGGTGCCGGCAAAAACATTCAGTACTTC.

V is TRBV2 and J is TRBJ1-2; D is perhaps TRBD1 (5 bases). This CDR3 is 13 amino acids long. The V end lost 3 bases, the J end lost 5 bases, and 10 bases lay between the germline ends. CDR1 is SNHLY, CDR2 FYNNEI, per germline. As DNA, the CDR3 is TGTGCCAGCAGTGAGTGGGGACTATATGGCTACACCTTC. It yields the protein CASSEWGLYGYTF.

The V gene is TRBV2, the J gene TRBJ1-2; 11 positions match TRBD1. This CDR3 is 13 amino acids long. V lost 2 bases to trimming and J lost 8 bases; unmatched junction nucleotides: 1. Looked up from germline, CDR1 is SNHLY and CDR2 is FYNNEI. CDR3 loop: CASSERDRGGYTF. CDR3 sequence (DNA): TGTGCCAGCAGTGAAAGGGACAGGGGGGGCTACACCTTC.

The chain uses TRBV5-6 and TRBJ1-5, with D tentatively TRBD1 (5 bases). Germline CDR1 is SGHDT and CDR2 is YYEEEE. The CDR3 consists of 15 residues. Trimming removed 4 bases at V and 1 base at J, with 12 bases between. The CDR3 protein is CASSRFGASNQPQHF. Written as DNA, the CDR3 is TGTGCCAGCAGCCGATTTGGGGCAAGCAATCAGCCCCAGCATTTT.

The chain joins TRBV15 to TRBJ1-5, with 12 bases aligning to TRBD1. V gave up 0 bases and J gave up 6 bases; unmatched junction bases: 3. The CDR3 contains 16 residues. CDR1 and CDR2 from the germline V gene are LNHNV and YYDKDF (reference sequence). The CDR3 here is CATSRDGTGGSQPQHF. DNA of the CDR3: TGTGCCACCAGCAGAGACGGGACAGGGGGCAGTCAGCCCCAGCATTTT.

The V and J genes are TRBV11-2 and TRBJ2-3; D is undetermined. Germline loops: CDR1 SGHAT, CDR2 FQNNGV. The V end was cut by 1 base, the J end by 1 base, with 6 bases between. The CDR3 is 14 residues long. The CDR3 region is CASSLGHGTDTQYF. DNA for the CDR3: TGTGCCAGCAGCTTAGGACACGGCACAGATACGCAGTATTTT.

This chain links TRBV4-1 with TRBJ2-5; 7 bases match TRBD1. Germline CDR1 MGHRA, CDR2 YSYEKL. CDR3 length equals 16 residues. The ends lost 0 bases at V and 2 bases at J; junction bases unmatched: 6. Written as DNA, the CDR3 is TGCGCCAGCAGCCAAGATAGGGGGACAGCACAAGAGACCCAGTACTTC. Amino acid sequence: CASSQDRGTAQETQYF.

J is TRBJ1-6 and V is TRBV10-3; D possibly corresponds to TRBD1 (6 bases). Germline CDR1 ENHRY, CDR2 SYGVKD. The V end lost 6 bases, the J end lost 8 bases, and 14 bases lay between the germline ends. This CDR3 contains 14 residues. The CDR3 protein is CAIRPGHIDSPLHF. CDR3 sequence (DNA): TGTGCCATCAGACCGGGACATATTGATTCACCCCTCCACTTT.

The gene calls are TRBV4-2 and TRBJ2-7; 9 bases line up with TRBD1. The V gene's germline CDR1 is LGHNA and CDR2 YNFKEQ. V lost 5 bases and J lost 2; bases outside the gene matches: 7. The length of the CDR3 is 15 residues. The CDR3 protein is CASSSAGQGTYEQYF. DNA of the CDR3: TGTGCCAGCAGCTCGGCGGGACAGGGAACCTACGAGCAGTACTTC.

This rearrangement joins TRBV6-7 to TRBJ2-7; 11 bases agree with TRBD2. TRBV6-7 is labeled an ORF, and its function is uncertain. This CDR3 comprises 14 residues. V trimming: 10 bases; J trimming: 3 bases; junction bases outside the gene matches: 8. The chain's CDR3 is CAKTSTSGIYEQYF. DNA of the CDR3: TGTGCCAAAACATCGACTAGCGGGATCTACGAGCAGTACTTC.

CDR3 sequence (DNA): TGTGCCAGCAGTGTGGCTAGCGCGAACACCGGGGAGCTGTTTTTT. Translation gives CASSVASANTGELFF. This chain uses TRBV2 with TRBJ2-2; the D gene is possibly TRBD2 (6 bases). The CDR3 loop spans 15 amino acids. CDR1 and CDR2 (germline): SNHLY, FYNNEI. Trimming removed 4 bases at V and 0 bases at J, with 9 bases between.

V usage is TRBV2 and J usage is TRBJ2-7; D is possibly TRBD2 (5 bases). V was trimmed by 1 base and J by 7 bases, leaving 14 bases between them. The CDR3 is made up of 14 amino acids. Germline CDR1 is SNHLY and CDR2 is FYNNEI. The CDR3 DNA follows: TGTGCCAGCAGTGAAGGGTGGGAGTCGGGTGAGCAGTACTTC. This gives the protein CASSEGWESGEQYF. The whole variable domain, remainder taken from reference TRBV2 and TRBJ2-7, is EPEVTQTPSHQVTQMGQEVILRCVPISNHLYFYWYRQILGQKVEFLVSFYNNEISEKSEIFDDQFSVERPDGSNFTLKIRSTKLEDSAMYFCASSEGWESGEQYFGPGTRLTVT.